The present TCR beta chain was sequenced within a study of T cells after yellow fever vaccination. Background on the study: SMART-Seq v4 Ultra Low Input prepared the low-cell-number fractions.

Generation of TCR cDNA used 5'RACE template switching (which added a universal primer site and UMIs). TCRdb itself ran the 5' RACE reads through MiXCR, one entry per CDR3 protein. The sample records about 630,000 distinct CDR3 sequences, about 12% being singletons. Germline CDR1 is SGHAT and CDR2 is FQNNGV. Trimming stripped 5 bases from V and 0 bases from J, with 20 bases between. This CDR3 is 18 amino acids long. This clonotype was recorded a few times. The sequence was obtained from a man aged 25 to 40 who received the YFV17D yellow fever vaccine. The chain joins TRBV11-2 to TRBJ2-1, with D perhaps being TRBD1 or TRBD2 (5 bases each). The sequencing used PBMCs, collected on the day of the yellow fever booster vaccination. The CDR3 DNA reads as TGTGCCAGCAGCGAAAACTTGGGGACCAAGATCTCCTACAATGAGCAGTTCTTC. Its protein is CASSENLGTKISYNEQFF.